The 8 T cell receptor beta chains presented below share a single source sample, sequenced in a study of technical replicates of blood from several donors. Produced via immunoSEQ multiplex PCR; TCRdb's table is partial and in-frame only. The sample contains almost 85,000 clones, 97% of which appear only once. The specimen was T cells isolated from PBMCs. The receptors come from a human donor in good health.

In regard to this clone: The same CDR3 also results from other DNA sequences found in this sample. The chain is built from TRBV5-1 and TRBJ2-7; weak D call: TRBD2 (5 bases). Trimming took off 4 bases at V and 0 bases at J, with 5 bases between the two ends. Germline V gene lookup returns CDR1 SGHRS and CDR2 YFSETQ. This CDR3 contains 12 residues. The CDR3 is CASSGSSYEQYF. CDR3 nucleotides: TGCGCCAGCAGCGGGAGCTCCTACGAGCAGTACTTC.

This chain joins TRBV5-4 and TRBJ1-4, with D maybe TRBD1 (5 bases). Trimming stripped 5 bases from V and 0 bases from J, with 11 bases between. Germline values: CDR1 SGHNT, CDR2 YYREEE (reference sequence). The CDR3 runs to 15 residues. The CDR3 sequence: CASSSPQATNEKLFF. CDR3 DNA sequence: TGTGCCAGCAGTTCCCCACAGGCAACTAATGAAAAACTGTTTTTT.

The V gene is TRBV19, the J gene TRBJ2-5, with 10 positions matching TRBD2. The germline CDR1 and CDR2 sequences are LNHDA and SQIVND (reference sequence). The CDR3 runs to 13 residues. The trim removed 10 bases at V and 1 base at J, leaving 3 bases unmatched. In nucleotides, the CDR3 is TGTGCCACCGGACTAGCGGTCCAAGAGACCCAGTACTTC. This translates into CATGLAVQETQYF.

The CDR3 sequence is CASSKFGGFSSYNSPLHF. CDR3 DNA sequence: TGTGCCAGCAGCAAGTTCGGAGGGTTCTCCTCCTATAATTCACCCCTCCACTTT. V usage is TRBV13 and J usage is TRBJ1-6; D not certain. Trimming took off 5 bases at V and 0 bases at J, with 17 bases between the two ends. The CDR3 consists of 18 residues. CDR1 PRHDT and CDR2 FYEKMQ come from the germline V gene (reference sequence).

V and J are TRBV7-9 and TRBJ2-1, with D possibly matching TRBD2 (6 bases). The CDR3 sequence is 16 residues long. In germline, CDR1 is SEHNR, CDR2 FQNEAQ (reference sequence). The CDR3 nucleotides are TGTTCCCTGGTAGCGGAGAAGCCCCCTCGCTACAATGAGCAGTTCTTC. Translation: CSLVAEKPPRYNEQFF.

The rearrangement links TRBV19 to TRBJ2-5; 7 bases map to TRBD1. The germline CDR1 and CDR2 sequences are LNHDA and SQIVND (reference sequence). This CDR3 has 14 amino acids. The junction had 4 bases not matched to a gene; V was cut back by 1 base and J by 5 bases. The CDR3 sequence is CASSIGGGAETQYF. The CDR3 DNA is TGTGCCAGTAGTATAGGAGGGGGCGCGGAGACCCAGTACTTC.

This clone was detected only once. The chain uses TRBV4-1 and TRBJ1-2, with a tentative D call TRBD1 (6 bases). CDR1 is MGHRA and CDR2 is YSYEKL in the germline V gene. CDR3 length: 18 residues. V gave up 3 bases and J gave up 1 base, with 21 bases separating them. The DNA of the CDR3 is TGCGCCAGCAGCCAGGGGCTGCGCGCAGGGGAAAATAACTATGGCTACACCTTC. Amino acids: CASSQGLRAGENNYGYTF.

The CDR3 protein is CASSPWVVAGGYTGELFF. CDR3 nucleotide sequence: TGTGCCAGCAGTCCCTGGGTCGTCGCAGGGGGATACACCGGGGAGCTGTTTTTT. The V and J genes are TRBV7-2 and TRBJ2-2; 7 bases line up with TRBD1. CDR1 is SGHTA and CDR2 is FQGNSA in the germline V gene. After removal of 6 bases from V and 3 bases from J, the junction contained 16 bases not matched to a gene. This CDR3 region has 18 residues.